This T cell receptor (beta chain) was sequenced for a study of vaccination and CD4 T cells after COVID-19. For the study at large: The convalescent population consisted of six males and four females, two of whom were of Hispanic ethnicity.

Described treatment: roughly ten-day PBMC culture with coronavirus spike peptide pools or control peptides (ViraFEST assay). V shed 2 bases and J shed 4 bases, with 14 bases lying between them. CDR3 length equals 15 residues. The V gene's germline CDR1 is MGHDK and CDR2 SYGVNS. Sample share makes this clonotype hyperexpanded (1% or more). Its target is not known. Once obtained from cultured CD4+ T cells, the DNA was sequenced using the Oncomine TCR Beta short-read assay. One entry per CDR3 protein, called by TCRdb with MiXCR from the PCR reads. The sample has 9,500 to 15,000 distinct CDR3 sequences; 20% to 25% are singletons.

The source of this sequence is a human donor who received a COVID-19 vaccine. The rearrangement joins TRBV25-1 to TRBJ2-5, with D perhaps being TRBD1 or TRBD2 (6 bases each). The sample was CD4+ T cells from blood, cultured in vitro, taken before SARS-CoV-2 vaccination. The CDR3, as DNA: TGTGCCAGCAGTGAACCGAGGGGGGCAGGAGAGACCCAGTACTTC. This translates into CASSEPRGAGETQYF.